This TCR beta chain was recovered during a study of T cell changes during pregnancy in multiple sclerosis. Measured with immunoSEQ multiplex PCR; TCRdb has only the in-frame clones, and not every one. The repertoire includes more than 35,000 clones, approximately 93% of them detected once, and approximately 8.3% sits in the top ten. Germline V gene data show CDR1 as SGDLS and CDR2 as YYNGEE. J lost 5 bases, V lost 2 bases, and 13 bases had no gene match. This CDR3 has 17 amino acids. This clonotype originated in a female donor with multiple sclerosis, enrolled in a pregnancy study. Source: CD8+ T cells from peripheral blood mononuclear cells, taken in the third trimester of pregnancy. The chain employs TRBV9 and TRBJ2-3; 8 bases map to TRBD2. The CDR3 loop is CASSVAQTSDSRDTQYF. The CDR3 nucleotides read TGTGCCAGCAGCGTCGCCCAGACTAGCGACTCACGAGATACGCAGTATTTT. The whole variable domain, remainder taken from reference TRBV9 and TRBJ2-3, is DSGVTQTPKHLITATGQRVTLRCSPRSGDLSVYWYQQSLDQGLQFLIQYYNGEERAKGNILERFSAQQFPDLHSELNLSSLELGDSALYFCASSVAQTSDSRDTQYFGPGTRLTVL.